Only a few counts were recorded for the clone carrying this TCR beta chain. Its matching antigen is unknown. These data are taken from a study of vaccination effects on CD4 cells after COVID-19. CDR1 is MNHEY, CDR2 SVGAGI, per germline. CDR3 length: 13 residues. V dropped 8 bases and J dropped 6; count of bases not matched to a gene: 6. The method was immunoSEQ multiplex PCR; TCRdb's version includes in-frame clones alone and lacks a portion of them. This sample has approximately 47,000 clones; roughly two thirds occur once, and the top ten carry about 7%. The authors isolated CD4+ T cells after 9 to 10 days of culture. The vaccine given was either BNT162b2 or mRNA-1273, in two doses.

The chain employs TRBV6-5 and TRBJ1-2; 10 nucleotides agree with TRBD1. The starting material was CD4+ T cells from PBMCs cultured without peptide, obtained after COVID-19 vaccination. The TCR sequence derives from a human donor who received a COVID-19 vaccine. The CDR3 sequence is CASVKTGGHGYTF. The CDR3 DNA follows: TGTGCCAGCGTAAAGACAGGGGGCCATGGCTACACCTTC.